Listed here are 13 T cell receptor beta chains from one sample, sequenced in a study of T cell responses to AZD1222 COVID-19 vaccine. The protocol was immunoSEQ multiplex PCR, while the TCRdb copy is restricted to in-frame clones and leaves out a portion. Here the sample spans tens of thousands of clones, 65% to 90% being singletons. Sequenced here: peripheral blood, sampled on day 0 of AZD1222 vaccination. All receptors come from an adult in good health.

The J gene is TRBJ1-5, the V gene TRBV5-3; no clear D gene. TRBV5-3 is given ORF status, its function remaining uncertain. The V and J ends lost 5 bases and 7 bases respectively, with 16 bases between them. The CDR3 is 14 amino acids. The CDR3 DNA reads TGTGCCAGAAGGCCCGTGAGGGATGGGCAGCCCCAGCATTTT. It is translated as CARRPVRDGQPQHF.

The chain is built from TRBV25-1 and TRBJ2-7, with D possibly TRBD2 on 8 matching bases. Deletions cut 6 bases from V and 10 bases from J, with 19 bases between. The CDR3 length is 13 residues. From germline, CDR1 is MGHDK and CDR2 SYGVNS. CDR3: CASRTGGDSEQYF. CDR3 DNA sequence: TGTGCCAGCAGAACCGGGGGGGACAGCGAACAGTACTTC.

This clone has a handful of counts. The chain uses TRBV12-3 or TRBV12-4 and TRBJ2-2; no clear D gene. This CDR3 comprises 13 residues. V lost 6 bases and J 6 bases, leaving 11 bases between the germline ends. CDR3 nucleotides: TGTGCCAGCAGAATAGACGGCCCCGGGGAGCTGTTTTTT. Translation: CASRIDGPGELFF.

The chain is built from TRBV25-1 and TRBJ1-1, with TRBD1 matching 7 bases. The CDR3 is 15 residues long. CDR1 is MGHDK and CDR2 is SYGVNS in the germline V gene. The junction had 12 bases not matched to a gene; V was cut back by 9 bases and J by 2 bases. CDR3 in amino acids: CASRLSGGPNTEAFF. Written as DNA, the CDR3 is TGTGCCAGTAGACTTTCAGGGGGGCCTAACACTGAAGCTTTCTTT.

J is TRBJ2-5 and V is TRBV5-1; D remains ambiguous. V lost 2 bases to trimming and J lost 3 bases, with 11 bases between them. The CDR3 covers 14 residues. In germline, CDR1 is SGHRS, CDR2 YFSETQ. CDR3 protein: CASSFGGGKETQYF. CDR3 DNA: TGCGCCAGCAGCTTCGGCGGCGGAAAAGAGACCCAGTACTTC.

V usage is TRBV12-3 or TRBV12-4 and J usage is TRBJ2-2, with D unclear. V was cut by 6 bases and J by 5 bases, with 10 bases left in between. CDR3 size: 13 residues. The CDR3 reads CASSGRLTGELFF. The CDR3 DNA sequence: TGTGCCAGCAGCGGCAGGCTTACCGGGGAGCTGTTTTTT.

The V call is TRBV2, the J call TRBJ2-3; possibly TRBD1 for D (6 bases). Germline CDR1 reads SNHLY; CDR2 reads FYNNEI. V was shortened by 2 bases and J by 4 bases, with 22 bases between the two germline ends. This CDR3 comprises 18 residues. The CDR3 is CASSEMRGGRTGPDTQYF. CDR3 in DNA: TGTGCCAGCAGTGAAATGAGAGGGGGAAGAACGGGGCCAGATACGCAGTATTTT.

The chain links TRBV6-6 to TRBJ1-1; D ambiguous. There are 15 residues in the CDR3. The V end lost 7 bases, the J end lost 0 bases, and 15 bases lay between the germline ends. CDR1 is MNHNY, CDR2 SVGAGI, per germline (reference sequence). CDR3 residues: CASKTGSPMNTEAFF. The DNA of the CDR3 is TGTGCCAGCAAGACCGGCAGCCCCATGAACACTGAAGCTTTCTTT.

The J gene is TRBJ1-6, the V gene TRBV28; D is ambiguous. The V and J ends lost 7 bases and 14 bases respectively, with 15 bases between them. Looked up from germline, CDR1 is MDHEN and CDR2 is SYDVKM. The CDR3 contains 12 residues. The CDR3 sequence: CASKRTHSALHF. The CDR3 DNA is TGTGCCAGCAAACGGACCCATTCGGCCCTCCACTTT.

This chain connects TRBV6-4 to TRBJ2-3; 7 nucleotides agree with TRBD2. The CDR3 runs to 14 residues. Germline assignment: CDR1 MRHNA and CDR2 SNTAGT. V lost 6 bases and J lost 4; bases outside the gene matches: 7. The CDR3 here is CASSLGGTPDTQYF. CDR3 DNA: TGTGCCAGCAGCTTGGGGGGGACCCCAGATACGCAGTATTTT.

The V call is TRBV3-1 (or the pseudogene TRBV3-2), the J call TRBJ2-3; D gene unclear. Trimming took 4 bases from V and 2 from J, leaving 13 bases between them. The CDR3 consists of 15 residues. Germline V lookup: CDR1 LGHDT, CDR2 YNNKEL (reference sequence). CDR3: CASSPTGRYTDTQYF. For the CDR3, the DNA is TGTGCCAGCAGCCCTACCGGGCGGTACACAGATACGCAGTATTTT.

To note about this clone: A read error may account for a junction end that differs from germline. The chain couples TRBV7-7 to TRBJ1-3; weak D call: TRBD1 (5 bases). This CDR3 comprises 17 residues. Germline loops: CDR1 SSHAT, CDR2 FNYEAQ (reference sequence). CDR3 sequence reads: CASSFNVKGASGNTIYF. The CDR3 nucleotides read TGTGCTAGCAGCTTTAATGTGAAAGGGGCTTCTGGAAACACCATATATTTT.

This chain uses TRBV3-1 (or the pseudogene TRBV3-2) with TRBJ1-1; D remains ambiguous. The V gene's germline CDR1 is LGHDT and CDR2 YNNKEL (reference sequence). The CDR3 totals 16 residues. V lost 1 base and J 0 bases, leaving 12 bases between the germline ends. For the CDR3, the DNA is TGTGCCAGCAGCCAAGGGTCACAGATTCTGAACACTGAAGCTTTCTTT. Its translation is CASSQGSQILNTEAFF.